The sequence of this T cell receptor (beta chain) was determined in a study of T cell responses to AZD1222 COVID-19 vaccine. The study's findings and limits: AZD1222 recipients seropositive at baseline numbered only 5 or 6. At 160-218 and 743-854, vaccine-associated CD4 TCRs were dominant, and they spanned spike. Clonal diversity was possibly underestimated, and the donors were mostly white British, with more females.

The table came from immunoSEQ multiplex PCR; TCRdb's copy has only in-frame clones and leaves some out. The sample holds fewer than 150,000 clones; around 89% are singletons and the top ten take approximately 6.5%. On this clone itself: The antigen remains undetermined.

CDR1 SGHDT and CDR2 YYEEEE come from the germline V gene. V shed 1 base and J 0 bases; nucleotides not matched to a gene: 1. The CDR3 is 15 residues long. Sequenced material: peripheral blood, taken 28 days after the second AZD1222 dose. V is TRBV5-6 and J is TRBJ1-5, with 7 bases lining up with TRBD1. The sequence came from an adult who received the AZD1222 COVID-19 vaccine. The CDR3 DNA reads TGTGCCAGCAGCTTGACAGGGGTTAGCAATCAGCCCCAGCATTTT. Residues: CASSLTGVSNQPQHF.